This TCR beta chain derives from a study of T cell repertoires in cytomegalovirus infection. At the level of the study: Indicated by public TCR beta signatures were CMV infection and matching HLA type. General study findings and limits: The cumulative frequency of public TCR beta families identified carriers of CMV plus the relevant HLA. There were HLA-C-restricted CMV-specific TCR beta clonotypes dominating the ex vivo response.

CDR1 is SGHTA and CDR2 is FQGNSA in the germline V gene. The length of the CDR3 is 17 residues. J was trimmed by 1 base and V by 3 bases; bases with no gene match: 5. TCRdb recomputed calls from the reads with MiXCR, one row per CDR3 protein. The sample lists some 100,000 distinct CDR3 sequences, 23% seen once, with roughly two fifths in the top ten. The table lists this clonotype with many counts. Antigen: not known. The TCR originated in a human donor in good health (CMV status not recorded). Some clones in this sample may be carry-over from other donors' samples. The source material was CD8+ T cells from PBMCs. V usage is TRBV7-2 and J usage is TRBJ1-5; 11 bases match TRBD1. The CDR3 region is CASSFGTGGRSNQPQHF. In DNA form, the CDR3 reads TGTGCCAGCAGCTTTGGGACAGGGGGTAGGAGCAATCAGCCCCAGCATTTT.